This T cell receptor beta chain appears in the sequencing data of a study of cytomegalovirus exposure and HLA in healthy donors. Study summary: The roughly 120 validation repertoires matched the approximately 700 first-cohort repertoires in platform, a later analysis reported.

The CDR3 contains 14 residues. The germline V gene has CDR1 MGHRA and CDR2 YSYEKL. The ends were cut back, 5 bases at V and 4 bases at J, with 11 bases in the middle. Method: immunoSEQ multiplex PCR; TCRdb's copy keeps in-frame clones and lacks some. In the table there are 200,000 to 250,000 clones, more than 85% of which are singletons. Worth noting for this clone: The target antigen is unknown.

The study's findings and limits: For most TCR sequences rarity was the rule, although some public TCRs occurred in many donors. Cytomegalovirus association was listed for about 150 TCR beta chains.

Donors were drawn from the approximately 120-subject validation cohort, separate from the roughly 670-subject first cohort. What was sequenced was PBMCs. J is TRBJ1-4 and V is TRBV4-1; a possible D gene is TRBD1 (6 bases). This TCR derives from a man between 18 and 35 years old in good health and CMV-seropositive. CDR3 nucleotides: TGCGCCAGCAGCTACGACAGGAATAATGAAAAACTGTTTTTT. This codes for CASSYDRNNEKLFF.